This TCR beta chain was captured in a study of blood T cell repertoires in COVID-19. Across the whole study: Samples representing acute and convalescent COVID-19 were sourced from the United States, Italy and Spain. From T cells, B-cell-depleted T cells, or PBMCs came the material, which was cDNA or gDNA.

Measured with immunoSEQ multiplex PCR; TCRdb has only the in-frame clones, and not every one. The top ten clones hold roughly 9.4% of a sample with a few hundred thousand clones, just under 90% of them seen once. Adults between roughly 18 and 95 years of age took part from 20 to 25 US areas. The germline gives CDR1 MDHEN, CDR2 SYDVKM. The CDR3 is 16 residues long. The V and J ends lost 6 bases and 2 bases respectively, with 20 bases between them. The clonotype originates from a woman in her 50s who had recovered from COVID-19. The sample comprised PBMCs or T cells enriched from blood (not recorded which). This chain uses TRBV28 with TRBJ2-7; weak D call: TRBD1 (5 bases). The CDR3 here is CASRDPDSLFPYEQYF. DNA of the CDR3: TGTGCCAGCAGGGACCCCGACAGTTTATTTCCCTACGAGCAGTACTTC. Filled out from reference TRBV28 and TRBJ2-7, the complete variable domain reads DVKVTQSSRYLVKRTGEKVFLECVQDMDHENMFWYRQDPGLGLRLIYFSYDVKMKEKGDIPEGYSVSREKKERFSLILESASTNQTSMYLCASRDPDSLFPYEQYFGPGTRLTVT.